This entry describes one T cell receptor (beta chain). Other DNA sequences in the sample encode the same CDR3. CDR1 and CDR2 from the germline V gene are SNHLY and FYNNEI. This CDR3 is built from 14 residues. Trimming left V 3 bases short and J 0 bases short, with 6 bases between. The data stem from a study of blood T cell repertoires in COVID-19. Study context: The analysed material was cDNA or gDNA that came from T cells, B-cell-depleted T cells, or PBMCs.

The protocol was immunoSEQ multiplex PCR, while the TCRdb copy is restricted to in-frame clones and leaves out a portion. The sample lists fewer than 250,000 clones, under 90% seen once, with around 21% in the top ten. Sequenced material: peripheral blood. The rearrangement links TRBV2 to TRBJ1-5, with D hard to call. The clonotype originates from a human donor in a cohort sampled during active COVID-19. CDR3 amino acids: CASSESGSNQPQHF. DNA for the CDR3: TGTGCCAGCAGTGAGTCGGGTAGCAATCAGCCCCAGCATTTT.